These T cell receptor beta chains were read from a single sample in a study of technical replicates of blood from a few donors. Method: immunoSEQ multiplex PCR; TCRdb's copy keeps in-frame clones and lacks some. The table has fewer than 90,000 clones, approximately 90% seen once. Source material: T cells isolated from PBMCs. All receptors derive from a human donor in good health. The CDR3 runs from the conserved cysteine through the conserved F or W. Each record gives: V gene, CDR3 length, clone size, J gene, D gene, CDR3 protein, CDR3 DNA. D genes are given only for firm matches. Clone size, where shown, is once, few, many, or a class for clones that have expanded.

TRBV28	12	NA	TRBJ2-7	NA	CASTRVGYEQYF	TGTGCCAGTACCAGGGTCGGCTACGAGCAGTACTTC
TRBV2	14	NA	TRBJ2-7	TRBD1	CASSAPGQGYEQYF	TGTGCCAGCAGTGCCCCCGGACAGGGATACGAGCAGTACTTC
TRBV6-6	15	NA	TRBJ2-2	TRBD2	CASSTRTSVTGELFF	TGTGCCAGCAGTACTAGGACTAGCGTCACCGGGGAGCTGTTTTTT
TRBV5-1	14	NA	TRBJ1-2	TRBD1	CASSFRTGDYGYTF	TGCGCCAGCAGCTTTCGAACAGGGGACTATGGCTACACCTTC
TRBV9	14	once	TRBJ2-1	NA	CASSVGSSYNEQFF	TGTGCCAGCAGCGTTGGGAGCTCCTACAATGAGCAGTTCTTC
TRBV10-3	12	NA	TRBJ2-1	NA	CATGDLTNEQFF	TGTGCCACGGGAGACCTAACTAATGAGCAGTTCTTC
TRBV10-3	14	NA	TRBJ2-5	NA	CAISEGAVQETQYF	TGTGCCATCAGTGAGGGGGCAGTTCAAGAGACCCAGTACTTC
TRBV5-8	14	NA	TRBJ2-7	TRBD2	CASSFYGGDYEQYF	TGTGCCAGCAGCTTTTACGGGGGGGACTACGAGCAGTACTTC
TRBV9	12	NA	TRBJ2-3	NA	CASSPYTDTQYF	TGTGCCAGCAGCCCCTACACAGATACGCAGTATTTT
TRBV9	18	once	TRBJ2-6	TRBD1	CASSLMGQASSGANVLTF	TGTGCCAGCAGCTTGATGGGACAGGCCAGCTCTGGGGCCAACGTCCTGACTTTC
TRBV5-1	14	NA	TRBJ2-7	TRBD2	CASSPRTSGDEQYF	TGCGCCAGCAGCCCGAGGACTAGCGGAGACGAGCAGTACTTC
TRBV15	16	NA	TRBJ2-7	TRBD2	CATSKGIAGGPYEQYF	TGTGCCACCAGCAAGGGGATAGCGGGAGGGCCCTACGAGCAGTACTTC
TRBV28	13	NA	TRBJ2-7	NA	CASSLAGPYEQYF	TGTGCCAGCAGTTTAGCGGGTCCCTACGAGCAGTACTTC
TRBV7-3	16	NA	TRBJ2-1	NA	CASSLVGGRLYNEQFF	TGTGCCAGCAGCTTAGTTGGGGGGAGACTATACAATGAGCAGTTCTTC
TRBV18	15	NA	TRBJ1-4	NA	CASSPISGVDEKLFF	TGTGCCAGCTCACCAATATCAGGGGTGGATGAAAAACTGTTTTTT
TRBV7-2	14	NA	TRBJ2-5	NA	CASSYQGNQETQYF	TGTGCCAGCAGCTACCAGGGTAATCAAGAGACCCAGTACTTC
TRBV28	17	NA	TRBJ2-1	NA	CASSFPAAAETNNEQFF	TGTGCCAGCAGTTTTCCCGCTGCGGCAGAAACGAACAATGAGCAGTTCTTC
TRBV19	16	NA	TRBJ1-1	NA	CASSIIVGQGYTEAFF	TGTGCCAGTAGTATTATCGTTGGGCAGGGCTACACTGAAGCTTTCTTT
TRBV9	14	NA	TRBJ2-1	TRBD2	CASSGLALNNEQFF	TGTGCCAGCAGCGGACTAGCGCTTAACAATGAGCAGTTCTTC
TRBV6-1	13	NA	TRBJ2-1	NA	CASSPNLNNEQFF	TGTGCCAGCAGCCCTAATTTAAACAATGAGCAGTTCTTC
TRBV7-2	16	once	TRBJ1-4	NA	CASSSLGGSSNEKLFF	TGTGCCAGCAGCTCACTGGGGGGGAGCTCTAATGAAAAACTGTTTTTT
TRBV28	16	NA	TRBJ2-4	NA	CASSPRSFRGKNIQYF	TGTGCCAGCAGCCCCCGTAGTTTTCGGGGAAAAAACATTCAGTACTTC
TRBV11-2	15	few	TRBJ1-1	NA	CASSLGDGQITEAFF	TGTGCCAGCAGCTTAGGTGACGGACAGATCACTGAAGCTTTCTTT
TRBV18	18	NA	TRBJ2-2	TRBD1	CASSPTGQGAISSGELFF	TGTGCCAGCTCACCCACCGGACAGGGGGCGATCTCTTCCGGGGAGCTGTTTTTT
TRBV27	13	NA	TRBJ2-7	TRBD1	CASSWDRVYEQYF	TGTGCCAGCAGTTGGGACAGGGTTTACGAGCAGTACTTC
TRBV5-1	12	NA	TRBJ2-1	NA	CASSFINNEQFF	TGCGCCAGCAGCTTTATAAACAATGAGCAGTTCTTC
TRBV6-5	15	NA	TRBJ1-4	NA	CASSYLREIGEKLFF	TGTGCCAGCAGTTACTTAAGGGAGATTGGTGAAAAACTGTTTTTT
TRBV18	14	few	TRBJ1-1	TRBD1	CASSPKDRGTEAFF	TGTGCCAGCTCACCAAAGGACAGGGGCACTGAAGCTTTCTTT
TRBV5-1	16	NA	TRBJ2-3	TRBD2	CASSLLGLAGPDTQYF	TGCGCCAGCAGCTTGTTGGGTCTAGCGGGGCCAGATACGCAGTATTTT
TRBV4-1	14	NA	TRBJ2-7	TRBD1	CASSQPGTGWEQYF	TGCGCCAGCAGCCAACCCGGGACAGGGTGGGAGCAGTACTTC
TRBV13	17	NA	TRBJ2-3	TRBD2	CASSSPSGRKATDTQYF	TGTGCCAGCAGCTCCCCTAGCGGGAGGAAGGCCACAGATACGCAGTATTTT
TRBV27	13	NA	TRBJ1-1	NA	CASSLRLNTEAFF	TGTGCCAGCAGTTTACGTTTGAACACTGAAGCTTTCTTT
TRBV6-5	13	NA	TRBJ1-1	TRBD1	CASQQGASPEAFF	TGTGCCAGCCAACAGGGGGCTAGTCCTGAAGCTTTCTTT
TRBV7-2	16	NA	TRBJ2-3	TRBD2	CASSLLAGGGTDTQYF	TGTGCCAGCAGCTTACTAGCGGGAGGGGGCACAGATACGCAGTATTTT
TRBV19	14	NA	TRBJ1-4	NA	CASSMSATNEKLFF	TGTGCCAGTAGTATGTCAGCAACTAATGAAAAACTGTTTTTT
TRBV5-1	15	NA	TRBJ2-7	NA	CASSGSGFGVDEQYF	TGCGCCAGCAGCGGCTCGGGGTTTGGGGTAGACGAGCAGTACTTC
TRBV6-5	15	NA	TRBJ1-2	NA	CASSRFQGNDYGYTF	TGTGCCAGCAGTAGATTTCAGGGGAATGACTATGGCTACACCTTC
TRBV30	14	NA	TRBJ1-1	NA	CAWSGRGRNTEAFF	TGTGCCTGGAGTGGAAGGGGTCGAAACACTGAAGCTTTCTTT
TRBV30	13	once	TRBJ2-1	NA	CAWSGLGFNEQFF	TGTGCCTGGAGTGGGCTAGGATTCAATGAGCAGTTCTTC
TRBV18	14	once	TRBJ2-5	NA	CASHGRGPQETQYF	TGTGCCAGCCACGGCAGGGGACCACAAGAGACCCAGTACTTC
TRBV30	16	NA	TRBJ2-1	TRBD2	CAWSLRTGGPFNEQFF	TGTGCCTGGAGTTTGCGGACGGGGGGTCCGTTTAATGAGCAGTTCTTC
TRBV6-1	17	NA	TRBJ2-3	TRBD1	CASSEALWDRLTDTQYF	TGTGCCAGCAGTGAAGCGCTTTGGGACAGGTTGACAGATACGCAGTATTTT
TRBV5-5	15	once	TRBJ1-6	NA	CASSLVVQGNSPLHF	TGTGCCAGCAGCCTGGTGGTCCAGGGAAATTCACCCCTCCACTTT
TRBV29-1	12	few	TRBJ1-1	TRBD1	CSGGTENTEAFF	TGCAGCGGGGGGACAGAGAACACTGAAGCTTTCTTT
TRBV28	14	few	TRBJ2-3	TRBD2	CASRTSGKSDTQYF	TGTGCCAGCAGGACTAGCGGGAAGTCAGATACGCAGTATTTT
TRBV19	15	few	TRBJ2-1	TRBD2	CASSIGTSGSNEQFF	TGTGCCAGTAGTATAGGGACTAGCGGGAGTAATGAGCAGTTCTTC
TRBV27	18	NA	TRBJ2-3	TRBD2	CASSTGTSGRVSTDTQYF	TGTGCCAGCAGTACCGGGACTAGCGGGAGGGTTAGCACAGATACGCAGTATTTT
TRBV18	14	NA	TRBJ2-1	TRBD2	CASSPIAGELEQFF	TGTGCCAGCTCACCAATAGCGGGAGAACTTGAGCAGTTCTTC
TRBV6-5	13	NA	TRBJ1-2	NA	CASTPTRQAGYTF	TGTGCCAGCACCCCCACACGGCAGGCTGGCTACACCTTC
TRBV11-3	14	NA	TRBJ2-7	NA	CASSLLGTNYEQYF	TGTGCCAGCAGCCTACTAGGTACCAACTACGAGCAGTACTTC
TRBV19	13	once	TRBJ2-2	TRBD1	CASSGQGVGELFF	TGTGCCAGTTCGGGACAGGGTGTCGGGGAGCTGTTTTTT
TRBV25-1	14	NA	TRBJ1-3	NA	CASSQENSGNTIYF	TGTGCCAGCAGTCAAGAGAACTCTGGAAACACCATATATTTT
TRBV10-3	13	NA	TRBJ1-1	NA	CAIRYSGNTEAFF	TGTGCCATCAGATATTCGGGGAACACTGAAGCTTTCTTT
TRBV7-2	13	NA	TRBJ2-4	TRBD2	CASSFPAGDIQYF	TGTGCCAGCAGCTTTCCAGCGGGAGACATTCAGTACTTC
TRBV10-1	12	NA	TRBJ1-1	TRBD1	CASTGVRTEAFF	TGCGCCAGTACAGGGGTGCGGACTGAAGCTTTCTTT
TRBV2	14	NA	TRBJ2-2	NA	CASKPLLNTGELFF	TGTGCCAGCAAGCCCTTACTGAACACCGGGGAGCTGTTTTTT
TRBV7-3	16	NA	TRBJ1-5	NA	CASSLKADSSNQPQHF	TGTGCCAGCAGCTTAAAGGCTGACAGCTCCAATCAGCCCCAGCATTTT